The 9 T cell receptor beta chains reported below all come from one sample, sequenced in a study of blood T cell repertoires in COVID-19. Some clones are missing from TCRdb's copy, which holds only in-frame ones; the method was immunoSEQ multiplex PCR. The sample records 200,000 to 250,000 clones, approximately 82% being singletons. Sequences were obtained from peripheral blood. The receptors were gathered from a woman of 80 years or more with acute or convalescent COVID-19.

The rearrangement links TRBV27 to TRBJ2-7; 11 bases align to TRBD1. Germline-derived CDR1 and CDR2 are MNHEY and SMNVEV (reference sequence). The CDR3 contains 14 residues. V was clipped by 8 bases and J by 3 bases; unmatched bases: 6. The CDR3 loop is CASGGQGAYYEQYF. In DNA form, the CDR3 reads TGTGCCAGCGGAGGACAGGGGGCCTACTACGAGCAGTACTTC.

The gene calls are TRBV3-1 (or the pseudogene TRBV3-2) and TRBJ2-1, with a weak D call TRBD2 (5 bases). Germline assignment: CDR1 LGHDT and CDR2 YNNKEL (reference sequence). The V and J ends lost 4 bases and 5 bases respectively, with 18 bases between them. The CDR3 runs 16 residues. The CDR3 nucleotides read TGTGCCAGCAGCCCCGCGATGGGCCTGACTAACAATGAGCAGTTCTTC. Translation gives CASSPAMGLTNNEQFF.

The rearrangement uses TRBV6-5 and TRBJ1-2, with 10 bases lining up with TRBD1. The CDR3 runs to 15 residues. The trim removed 5 bases at V and 1 base at J, leaving 4 bases unmatched. Germline assignment: CDR1 MNHEY and CDR2 SVGAGI. The DNA for the CDR3 is TGTGCCAGCAGTACACGGGACAGGGGTAACTATGGCTACACCTTC. This encodes CASSTRDRGNYGYTF.

The chain joins TRBV2 to TRBJ1-1, with TRBD1 matching over 9 bases. This CDR3 has 14 amino acids. V dropped 7 bases and J dropped 0; count of bases not matched to a gene: 3. Germline V lookup: CDR1 SNHLY, CDR2 FYNNEI. CDR3 nucleotides: TGTGCCAGCACTGGACAGGGGATGAACACTGAAGCTTTCTTT. Amino acids: CASTGQGMNTEAFF. Full variable domain (rest looked up from reference TRBV2 and TRBJ1-1): EPEVTQTPSHQVTQMGQEVILRCVPISNHLYFYWYRQILGQKVEFLVSFYNNEISEKSEIFDDQFSVERPDGSNFTLKIRSTKLEDSAMYFCASTGQGMNTEAFFGQGTRLTVV.

The V gene is TRBV7-9, the J gene TRBJ1-2; D gene ambiguous. Trimming left V 5 bases short and J 8 bases short, with 15 bases between. CDR1 SEHNR and CDR2 FQNEAQ come from the germline V gene (reference sequence). CDR3 length equals 13 residues. CDR3 residues: CASSQQTREGYTF. CDR3 DNA: TGTGCCAGCAGCCAACAAACAAGGGAGGGCTACACCTTC.

J is TRBJ1-6 and V is TRBV2, with 7 positions matching TRBD1. CDR1 is SNHLY and CDR2 is FYNNEI in the germline V gene. V lost 8 bases and J lost 7; bases outside the gene matches: 8. This CDR3 is 14 amino acids long. The CDR3 reads CASRRGTENSPLHF. CDR3 sequence (DNA): TGTGCCAGCCGTAGGGGGACAGAAAATTCACCCCTCCACTTT.

The genes are TRBV9 and TRBJ2-1; TRBD2 agrees at 10 bases. V was pared by 0 bases and J by 4 bases, with 7 bases of the junction left unmatched. Germline V gene sequence: CDR1 SGDLS, CDR2 YYNGEE. This CDR3 contains 17 residues. DNA for the CDR3: TGTGCCAGCAGCGTAGACGGGACTAGCGCTCTTTACAATGAGCAGTTCTTC. Protein: CASSVDGTSALYNEQFF.

V usage is TRBV4-3 and J usage is TRBJ1-4, with 9 bases that match TRBD1. V shed 3 bases, J shed 6 bases, and the junction held 5 bases outside the gene matches. This CDR3 spans 15 amino acids. Germline V gene lookup returns CDR1 LGHNA and CDR2 YSLEER. For the CDR3, the DNA is TGCGCCAGCAGCCATGAGACAGGGGGGCATGAAAAACTGTTTTTT. This codes for CASSHETGGHEKLFF.

The J gene is TRBJ1-1, the V gene TRBV18; 10 bases line up with TRBD1. V was pared by 1 base and J by 0 bases, with 8 bases of the junction left unmatched. In germline, CDR1 is KGHSH, CDR2 LQKENI. The CDR3 runs 18 residues. In nucleotides, the CDR3 is TGTGCCAGCTCACCACGGCCGGGACAGGGGATCGTGAACACTGAAGCTTTCTTT. Translation gives CASSPRPGQGIVNTEAFF.